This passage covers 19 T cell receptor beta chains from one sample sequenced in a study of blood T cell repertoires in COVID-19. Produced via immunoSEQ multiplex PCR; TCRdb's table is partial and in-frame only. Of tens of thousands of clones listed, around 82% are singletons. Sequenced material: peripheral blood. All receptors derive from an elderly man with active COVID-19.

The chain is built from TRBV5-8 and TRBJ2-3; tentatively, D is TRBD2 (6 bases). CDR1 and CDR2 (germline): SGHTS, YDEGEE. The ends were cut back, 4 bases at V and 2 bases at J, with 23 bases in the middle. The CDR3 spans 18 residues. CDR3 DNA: TGTGCCAGCAGCCCAGGACGTAAGCGGGCCGCCTCCACAGATACGCAGTATTTT. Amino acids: CASSPGRKRAASTDTQYF. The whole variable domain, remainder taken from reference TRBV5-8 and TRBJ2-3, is EAGVTQSPTHLIKTRGQQATLRCSPISGHTSVYWYQQALGLGLQFLLWYDEGEERNRGNFPPRFSGRQFPNYSSELNVNALELEDSALYLCASSPGRKRAASTDTQYFGPGTRLTVL.

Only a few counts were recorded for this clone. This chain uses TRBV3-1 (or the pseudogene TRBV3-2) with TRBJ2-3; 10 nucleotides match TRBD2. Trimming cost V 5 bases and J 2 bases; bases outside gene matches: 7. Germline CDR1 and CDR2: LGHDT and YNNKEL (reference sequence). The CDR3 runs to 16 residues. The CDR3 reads CASSGGTSAPTDTQYF. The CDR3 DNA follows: TGTGCCAGCAGCGGCGGGACTAGCGCCCCCACAGATACGCAGTATTTT.

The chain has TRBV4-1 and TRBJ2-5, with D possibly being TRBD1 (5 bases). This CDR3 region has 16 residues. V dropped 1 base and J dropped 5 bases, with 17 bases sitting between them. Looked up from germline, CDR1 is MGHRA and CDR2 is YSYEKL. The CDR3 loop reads CASSQVVQATAETQYF. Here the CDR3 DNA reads TGCGCCAGCAGCCAAGTCGTACAGGCTACGGCGGAGACCCAGTACTTC.

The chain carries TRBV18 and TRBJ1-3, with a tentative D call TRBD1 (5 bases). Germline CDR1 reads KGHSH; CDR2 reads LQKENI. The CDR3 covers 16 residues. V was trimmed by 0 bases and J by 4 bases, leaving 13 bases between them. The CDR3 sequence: CASSPPQGKGGNTIYF. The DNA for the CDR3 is TGTGCCAGCTCACCACCCCAGGGAAAGGGGGGAAACACCATATATTTT.

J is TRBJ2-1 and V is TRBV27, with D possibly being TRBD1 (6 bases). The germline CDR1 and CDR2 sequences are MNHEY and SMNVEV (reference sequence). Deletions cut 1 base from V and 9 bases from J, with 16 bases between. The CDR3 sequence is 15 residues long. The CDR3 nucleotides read TGTGCCAGCAGTTTATTGGTGATGACAGGCGGTGAGCAGTTCTTC. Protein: CASSLLVMTGGEQFF.

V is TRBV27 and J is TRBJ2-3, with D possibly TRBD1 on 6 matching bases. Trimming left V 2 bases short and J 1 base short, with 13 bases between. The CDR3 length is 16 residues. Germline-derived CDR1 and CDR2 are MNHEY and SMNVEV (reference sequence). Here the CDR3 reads CASSLIGRGGTDTQYF. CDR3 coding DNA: TGTGCCAGCAGTTTAATAGGCAGGGGAGGCACAGATACGCAGTATTTT.

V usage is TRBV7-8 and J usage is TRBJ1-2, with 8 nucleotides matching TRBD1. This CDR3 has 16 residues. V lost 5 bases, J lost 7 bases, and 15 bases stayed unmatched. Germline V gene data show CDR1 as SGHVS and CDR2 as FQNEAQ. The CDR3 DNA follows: TGTGCCAGCAGCGTCCGGACAGGGTTTTTGGTTGGTGGCTACACCTTC. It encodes CASSVRTGFLVGGYTF.

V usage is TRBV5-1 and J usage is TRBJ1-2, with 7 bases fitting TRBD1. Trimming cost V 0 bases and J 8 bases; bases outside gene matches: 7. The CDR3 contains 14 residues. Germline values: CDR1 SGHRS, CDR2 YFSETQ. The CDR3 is CASSLDRQGAGYTF. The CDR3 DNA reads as TGCGCCAGCAGCTTGGACCGACAGGGAGCCGGCTACACCTTC.

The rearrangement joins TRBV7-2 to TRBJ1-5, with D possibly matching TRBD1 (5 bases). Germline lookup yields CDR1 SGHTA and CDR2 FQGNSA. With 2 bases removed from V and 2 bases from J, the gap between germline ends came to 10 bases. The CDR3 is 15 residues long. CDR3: CASSLQGGGNQPQHF. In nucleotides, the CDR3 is TGTGCCAGCAGCTTACAGGGAGGGGGCAATCAGCCCCAGCATTTT.

CDR3 DNA: TGTGCCAGCAGCTCGGACAGGGCGCCCCGAGAGACCCAGTACTTC. Protein sequence: CASSSDRAPRETQYF. V and J are TRBV5-6 and TRBJ2-5; 8 bases map to TRBD1. The germline CDR1 and CDR2 sequences are SGHDT and YYEEEE. The CDR3 extends over 15 amino acids. The ends lost 3 bases at V and 4 bases at J; junction bases unmatched: 8.

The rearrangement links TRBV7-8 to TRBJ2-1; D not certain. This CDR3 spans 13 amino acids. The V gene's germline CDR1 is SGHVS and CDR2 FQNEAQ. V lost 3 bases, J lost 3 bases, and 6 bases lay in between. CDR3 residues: CASSLGSYNEQFF. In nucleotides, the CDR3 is TGTGCCAGCAGCTTGGGCAGCTACAATGAGCAGTTCTTC.

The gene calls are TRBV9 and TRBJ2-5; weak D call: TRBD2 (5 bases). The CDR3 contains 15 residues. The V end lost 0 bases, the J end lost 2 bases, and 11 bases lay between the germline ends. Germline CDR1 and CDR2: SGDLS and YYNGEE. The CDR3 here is CASSVVLSGQETQYF. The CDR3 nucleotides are TGTGCCAGCAGCGTAGTGCTCAGCGGTCAAGAGACCCAGTACTTC.

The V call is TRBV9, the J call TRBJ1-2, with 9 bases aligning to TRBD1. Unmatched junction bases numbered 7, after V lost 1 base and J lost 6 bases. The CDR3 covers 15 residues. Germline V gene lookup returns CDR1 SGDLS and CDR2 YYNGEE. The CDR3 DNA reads TGTGCCAGCAGCGTAACAGGGGGCGCATTCGATGGCTACACCTTC. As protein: CASSVTGGAFDGYTF.

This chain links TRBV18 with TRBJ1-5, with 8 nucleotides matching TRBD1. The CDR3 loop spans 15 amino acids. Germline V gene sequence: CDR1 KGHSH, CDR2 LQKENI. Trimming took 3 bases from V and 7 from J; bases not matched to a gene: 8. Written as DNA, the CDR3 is TGTGCCAGCTCACCGGGACAGGTTTTAGGGCAGCCCCAGCATTTT. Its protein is CASSPGQVLGQPQHF.

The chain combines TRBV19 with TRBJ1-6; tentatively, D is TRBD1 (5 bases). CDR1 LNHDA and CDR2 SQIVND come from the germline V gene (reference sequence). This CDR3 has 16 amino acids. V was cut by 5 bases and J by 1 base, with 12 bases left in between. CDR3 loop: CASSDTGGSYNSPLHF. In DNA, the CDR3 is TGTGCCAGTAGTGACACCGGGGGATCCTATAATTCACCCCTCCACTTT.

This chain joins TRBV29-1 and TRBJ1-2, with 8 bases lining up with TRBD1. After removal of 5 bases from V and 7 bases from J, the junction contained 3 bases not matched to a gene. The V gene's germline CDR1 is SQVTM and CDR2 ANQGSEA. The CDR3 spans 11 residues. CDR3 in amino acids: CSVHDRGGYTF. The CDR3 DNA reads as TGCAGCGTTCACGACAGGGGTGGCTACACCTTC.

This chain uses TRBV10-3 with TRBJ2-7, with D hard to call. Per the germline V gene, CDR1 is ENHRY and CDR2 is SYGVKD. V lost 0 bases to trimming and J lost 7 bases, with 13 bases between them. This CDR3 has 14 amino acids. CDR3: CAISESLVSREQYF. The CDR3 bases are TGTGCCATCAGTGAGTCGCTGGTTAGCCGTGAGCAGTACTTC.

The CDR3 spells CASSPRTGGGYNEQFF. The DNA of the CDR3 is TGTGCCAGCAGTCCCCGGACTGGGGGAGGGTACAATGAGCAGTTCTTC. The genes are TRBV6-2 or TRBV6-3 and TRBJ2-1; the match to TRBD2 covers 7 bases. The CDR3 consists of 16 residues. Losses at the gene ends were 5 bases for V and 4 bases for J; bases not matched to a gene: 11. CDR1 and CDR2 (germline): MNHEY, SVGEGT.

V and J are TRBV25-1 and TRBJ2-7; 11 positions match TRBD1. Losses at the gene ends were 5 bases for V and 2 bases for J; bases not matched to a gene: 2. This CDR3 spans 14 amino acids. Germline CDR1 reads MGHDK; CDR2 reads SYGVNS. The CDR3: CASSQGQGAYEQYF. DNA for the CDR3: TGTGCCAGCAGTCAGGGACAGGGGGCCTACGAGCAGTACTTC.